The clone carrying this T cell receptor (beta chain) was observed many times. Germline CDR1 MNHEY, CDR2 SVGAGI. The V end was cut by 6 bases, the J end by 7 bases, with 15 bases between. This CDR3 comprises 13 residues. TCRdb reprocessed the RT-PCR reads with MiXCR, giving one entry per CDR3 protein. Found here are 650,000 to 800,000 distinct CDR3 sequences, approximately 15% of them singletons; the top ten hold roughly 4%. V is TRBV6-5 and J is TRBJ1-2, with a weak D call TRBD1 (6 bases). Material for sequencing was memory CD4+ T cells from blood. The source of this sequence is a female donor in good health, serving as a healthy control. The CDR3 here is CASSTVQGSGYTF. The DNA for the CDR3 is TGTGCCAGCAGCACCGTACAGGGAAGTGGCTACACCTTC.